Below, 26 T cell receptor beta chains from the same sample are listed, as sequenced in a study of cytomegalovirus exposure and HLA in healthy donors. Use of 60 Vbeta and 13 Jbeta primers characterized the PCR. Method: immunoSEQ multiplex PCR; TCRdb's copy keeps in-frame clones and lacks some. The sample has 310,000 or so clones; approximately 90% are singletons. The sequenced sample consisted of PBMCs. The receptors were sampled from a woman between 18 and 29 years old in good health and CMV-seronegative.

V and J are TRBV5-1 and TRBJ2-3; 8 nucleotides line up with TRBD2. Trimming removed 0 bases from V and 5 bases from J; junction bases left unmatched: 8. This CDR3 contains 16 residues. In germline, CDR1 is SGHRS, CDR2 YFSETQ. CDR3 sequence: CASSLDPGLGVDTQYF. The CDR3 DNA reads as TGCGCCAGCAGCTTGGATCCGGGACTAGGGGTAGATACGCAGTATTTT.

V usage is TRBV29-1 and J usage is TRBJ2-1; D may be TRBD2 (6 bases). Trimming took off 4 bases at V and 7 bases at J, with 17 bases between the two ends. CDR3 size: 14 residues. CDR1 and CDR2 (germline): SQVTM, ANQGSEA. DNA for the CDR3: TGCAGCGTTGTACGCGGGGCAGGCGATAATGAGCAGTTCTTC. Translating gives CSVVRGAGDNEQFF.

V is TRBV19 and J is TRBJ2-3; D gene uncertain. The CDR3 extends over 14 amino acids. Trimming took off 1 base at V and 6 bases at J, with 11 bases between the two ends. The germline CDR1 and CDR2 sequences are LNHDA and SQIVND (reference sequence). The CDR3 region is CASSIVQASDTQYF. In DNA form, the CDR3 reads TGTGCCAGTAGTATAGTACAAGCGTCCGATACGCAGTATTTT.

The chain uses TRBV6-6 and TRBJ1-2, with D possibly TRBD1 on 6 matching bases. The V gene's germline CDR1 is MNHNY and CDR2 SVGAGI (reference sequence). The CDR3 sequence is 16 residues long. The germline V and J ends were trimmed by 0 bases and 0 bases, with 11 bases remaining between them. CDR3 sequence: CASSYSVTGTNYGYTF. The DNA of the CDR3 is TGTGCCAGCAGTTACTCTGTGACAGGAACTAACTATGGCTACACCTTC.

This clone turned up a few times. V and J are TRBV4-1 and TRBJ2-5; tentative D call: TRBD2 (5 bases). The germline V gene encodes CDR1 MGHRA and CDR2 YSYEKL. V was clipped by 0 bases and J by 5 bases, with 16 bases between them. CDR3 length equals 16 residues. The CDR3 here is CASSQEEVGTRETQYF. CDR3 bases: TGCGCCAGCAGCCAAGAGGAGGTCGGTACAAGGGAGACCCAGTACTTC.

The chain uses TRBV18 and TRBJ1-1, with 7 positions matching TRBD1. This CDR3 region has 14 residues. Germline CDR1 and CDR2: KGHSH and LQKENI. V was clipped by 3 bases and J by 1 base; unmatched bases: 2. This chain's CDR3 is CASSPQGGNTEAFF. The CDR3 DNA is TGTGCCAGCTCACCTCAGGGGGGGAACACTGAAGCTTTCTTT.

The chain uses TRBV6-5 and TRBJ2-2, with TRBD2 matching 8 bases. This CDR3 has 15 residues. The junction had 8 bases not matched to a gene; V was cut back by 6 bases and J by 5 bases. Germline CDR1 is MNHEY and CDR2 is SVGAGI. The CDR3 loop is CASRTGGPGTGELFF. The CDR3 DNA is TGTGCCAGCAGGACGGGGGGGCCAGGGACCGGGGAGCTGTTTTTT.

The chain carries TRBV5-1 and TRBJ2-1; D perhaps matches TRBD2 (5 bases). Germline CDR1 reads SGHRS; CDR2 reads YFSETQ. This CDR3 spans 12 amino acids. V shed 4 bases and J shed 10 bases, with 12 bases lying between them. CDR3 DNA sequence: TGCGCCAGCAGCCTAGCCGTGGGAGAGCAGTTCTTC. This translates into CASSLAVGEQFF.

This sequence joins TRBV27 and TRBJ2-1; 7 nucleotides match TRBD1. Trimming cost V 6 bases and J 9 bases; bases outside gene matches: 11. This CDR3 region has 14 residues. The germline V gene has CDR1 MNHEY and CDR2 SMNVEV (reference sequence). The CDR3 loop is CASSSPDRVVEQFF. DNA of the CDR3: TGTGCCAGCAGCTCCCCAGACAGGGTGGTTGAGCAGTTCTTC.

The rearrangement joins TRBV29-1 to TRBJ2-3, with D perhaps matching TRBD2 (6 bases). The CDR3 runs to 13 residues. V was clipped by 7 bases and J by 4 bases, with 15 bases between them. In germline, CDR1 is SQVTM, CDR2 ANQGSEA. The CDR3 DNA reads as TGCAGCGCCCCCTCCGGCGGGGCAGATACGCAGTATTTT. Its translation is CSAPSGGADTQYF.

The chain combines TRBV5-1 with TRBJ2-6, with 11 bases matching TRBD2. Germline CDR1 reads SGHRS; CDR2 reads YFSETQ. The J segment lost 0 bases and the V segment lost 1 base, leaving 9 bases of the junction unmatched. The CDR3 runs 20 residues. In nucleotides, the CDR3 is TGCGCCAGCAGCTTGACTAGCGGGGGACTAGCAGACTCTGGGGCCAACGTCCTGACTTTC. Amino acids: CASSLTSGGLADSGANVLTF.

The J gene is TRBJ2-7, the V gene TRBV27; 7 bases are shared with TRBD2. The junction had 4 bases not matched to a gene; V was cut back by 3 bases and J by 2 bases. CDR1 MNHEY and CDR2 SMNVEV come from the germline V gene (reference sequence). This CDR3 spans 14 amino acids. The CDR3 loop reads CASSFGGGAYEQYF. In nucleotides, the CDR3 is TGTGCCAGCAGTTTTGGCGGGGGAGCCTACGAGCAGTACTTC.

The chain employs TRBV5-4 and TRBJ2-5; weak D call: TRBD2 (5 bases). The V end was cut by 7 bases, the J end by 5 bases, with 18 bases between. Germline V gives CDR1 SGHNT, CDR2 YYREEE (reference sequence). This CDR3 spans 14 amino acids. The CDR3 loop is CASSYRPGWETQYF. In DNA form, the CDR3 reads TGTGCCAGCTCATATAGACCGGGGTGGGAGACCCAGTACTTC.

This clone occurred once. The chain recombines TRBV7-2 with TRBJ2-1, with D unresolved. Trimming cost V 6 bases and J 3 bases, with 12 bases left between them. This CDR3 is 14 amino acids long. Germline-derived CDR1 and CDR2 are SGHTA and FQGNSA. CDR3 nucleotides: TGTGCCAGCAGTAAAGAACGGTACTACAATGAGCAGTTCTTC. Residues: CASSKERYYNEQFF. The full variable domain, rest sourced from reference TRBV7-2 and TRBJ2-1, is GAGVSQSPSNKVTEKGKDVELRCDPISGHTALYWYRQSLGQGLEFLIYFQGNSAPDKSGLPSDRFSAERTGGSVSTLTIQRTQQEDSAVYLCASSKERYYNEQFFGPGTRLTVL.

V usage is TRBV11-2 and J usage is TRBJ2-7; 10 nucleotides match TRBD2. There are 15 residues in the CDR3. The V gene's germline CDR1 is SGHAT and CDR2 FQNNGV. The junction had 11 bases not matched to a gene; V was cut back by 5 bases and J by 7 bases. The CDR3 protein is CASSEGLAVSWEQYF. DNA of the CDR3: TGTGCCAGCAGCGAAGGACTAGCGGTTTCTTGGGAGCAGTACTTC.

The gene calls are TRBV7-9 and TRBJ2-7, with D possibly TRBD2 on 6 matching bases. The V gene's germline CDR1 is SEHNR and CDR2 FQNEAQ (reference sequence). This CDR3 contains 15 residues. Trimming took 5 bases from V and 7 from J, leaving 21 bases between them. CDR3: CASSDGDSRPGEQYF. Written as DNA, the CDR3 is TGTGCCAGCAGCGATGGGGACTCACGTCCCGGGGAGCAGTACTTC.

The J gene is TRBJ2-5, the V gene TRBV27; 7 nucleotides match TRBD1. The last part of the DNA fits TRBJ2-7 better; the J call may be wrong. Germline-derived CDR1 and CDR2 are MNHEY and SMNVEV (reference sequence). The CDR3 runs 15 residues. The CDR3 DNA reads TGTGCCAGCAGTTTATCGGCAGGGGGTTTCGACGAGCAGTACTTC. This sequence encodes CASSLSAGGFDEQYF.

V gene TRBV7-2 combines with J gene TRBJ2-1, with D perhaps matching TRBD2 (5 bases). CDR3 length equals 14 residues. Per germline, CDR1 SGHTA and CDR2 FQGNSA. The ends were cut back, 3 bases at V and 8 bases at J, with 14 bases in the middle. DNA of the CDR3: TGTGCCAGCAGCTTCGGACTTGCCGGCTATGAGCAGTTCTTC. Translation: CASSFGLAGYEQFF.

This rearrangement joins TRBV6-5 to TRBJ1-1; D is uncertain. V gave up 0 bases and J gave up 10 bases, with 12 bases separating them. Germline CDR1 reads MNHEY; CDR2 reads SVGAGI. The CDR3 is 13 amino acids. The CDR3 nucleotides read TGTGCCAGCAGTTACTCGAGCGGCTTTGGAGCTTTCTTT. Amino acids: CASSYSSGFGAFF.

This chain links TRBV5-1 with TRBJ2-1; 8 bases agree with TRBD1. This CDR3 spans 18 amino acids. J lost 8 bases, V lost 0 bases, and 16 bases had no gene match. Germline CDR1 is SGHRS and CDR2 is YFSETQ. CDR3 DNA: TGCGCCAGCAGCTTGGTTGACCCGGGACAGGAGCCTCCCCATGAGCAGTTCTTC. Encoded protein: CASSLVDPGQEPPHEQFF.

The table lists this clone with a few counts. V usage is TRBV6-1 and J usage is TRBJ1-1; 8 bases line up with TRBD1. The V gene's germline CDR1 is MNHNS and CDR2 SASEGT. There are 14 residues in the CDR3. V shed 6 bases, J shed 3 bases, and the junction held 6 bases outside the gene matches. The CDR3 reads CASRVGQGDTEAFF. The CDR3 region has the DNA TGTGCCAGCAGAGTAGGACAGGGTGACACTGAAGCTTTCTTT.

The chain is built from TRBV27 and TRBJ1-5; no firm D call. The CDR3 is 13 residues long. CDR1 and CDR2 (germline): MNHEY, SMNVEV (reference sequence). Trimming removed 5 bases from V and 1 base from J, with 6 bases in between. CDR3 coding DNA: TGTGCCAGCAGTCCTTCGAGCAATCAGCCCCAGCATTTT. Translation gives CASSPSSNQPQHF.

This clone was detected only once. This sequence joins TRBV25-1 and TRBJ2-3, with 12 bases lining up with TRBD2. With 2 bases clipped from V and 0 bases from J, the junction kept 3 bases outside the gene matches. This CDR3 has 17 amino acids. CDR1 is MGHDK and CDR2 is SYGVNS in the germline V gene. CDR3: CASSEGTSGFSTDTQYF. In DNA, the CDR3 is TGTGCCAGCAGTGAAGGGACTAGCGGGTTTAGCACAGATACGCAGTATTTT.

The gene calls are TRBV5-1 and TRBJ1-1; D remains ambiguous. CDR1 is SGHRS and CDR2 is YFSETQ in the germline V gene. V was trimmed by 4 bases and J by 3 bases, leaving 16 bases between them. There are 15 residues in the CDR3. CDR3 amino acids: CASSPEGERDTEAFF. CDR3 nucleotides: TGCGCCAGCAGCCCGGAGGGCGAGAGGGACACTGAAGCTTTCTTT.

V gene TRBV2 combines with J gene TRBJ2-7; 8 bases match TRBD2. Germline CDR1 is SNHLY and CDR2 is FYNNEI. Trimming took 8 bases from V and 4 from J; bases not matched to a gene: 16. The CDR3 totals 16 residues. CDR3 sequence: CASQGPSREGRYEQYF. The CDR3 bases are TGTGCCAGCCAAGGTCCAAGTCGGGAGGGACGATACGAGCAGTACTTC.

The chain is built from TRBV27 and TRBJ1-2; possible D gene TRBD1, 5 bases. V was cut by 0 bases and J by 7 bases, with 15 bases left in between. CDR1 and CDR2 (germline): MNHEY, SMNVEV (reference sequence). The CDR3 loop spans 15 amino acids. The CDR3 reads CASSLSGVLSSGYTF. The CDR3 nucleotides are TGTGCCAGCAGTTTATCAGGGGTATTGTCGAGTGGCTACACCTTC.